These T cell receptor beta chains were read from a single sample in a study of relationships among human T cell subsets. TCRdb reprocessed the multiplex PCR reads via MiXCR and lists one record per CDR3 protein. The sample contains approximately 4,300 distinct CDR3 sequences, about four fifths of which appear only once. Sequenced material: total T cells sorted from blood. The receptors were sampled from a man in his forties in good health. The CDR3 runs from the conserved cysteine through the conserved F or W. The order of the fields is clone size, V gene, D gene, J gene, CDR3 protein, CDR3 DNA. A D gene is named only where the DNA matches it firmly. Clone sizes are given selectively: once, few, many, or a class where the clone is expanded.

size: -; V: TRBV19; D: -; J: TRBJ1-1; CDR3: CASSTKAANTEAFF; DNA: TGTGCCAGTAGTACAAAGGCAGCGAACACTGAAGCTTTCTTT
size: -; V: TRBV9; D: TRBD1; J: TRBJ2-5; CDR3: CASSPRNRGPQETQYF; DNA: TGTGCCAGCAGCCCCCGTAACAGGGGGCCCCAAGAGACCCAGTACTTC
size: -; V: TRBV20-1; D: -; J: TRBJ2-4; CDR3: CSADKGGKNIQYF; DNA: TGCAGTGCTGATAAGGGCGGGAAAAACATTCAGTACTTC
size: -; V: TRBV28; D: -; J: TRBJ2-7; CDR3: CASIKAPLGRYEQYF; DNA: TGTGCCAGCATCAAGGCCCCACTAGGGAGGTACGAGCAGTACTTC
size: -; V: TRBV20-1; D: -; J: TRBJ1-6; CDR3: CSARDQTLPLHF; DNA: TGCAGTGCTAGAGATCAGACCCTACCCCTCCACTTT
size: few; V: TRBV11-2; D: -; J: TRBJ2-7; CDR3: CASSLDGDFTYEQYF; DNA: TGTGCCAGCAGCTTAGACGGGGACTTTACCTACGAGCAGTACTTC
size: -; V: TRBV5-6; D: -; J: TRBJ2-5; CDR3: CASSLGVQETQYF; DNA: TGTGCCAGCAGCTTGGGGGTCCAAGAGACCCAGTACTTC
size: -; V: TRBV19; D: -; J: TRBJ2-7; CDR3: CASAGAGGSYEQYF; DNA: TGTGCCAGTGCGGGGGCAGGGGGCTCCTACGAGCAGTACTTC
size: -; V: TRBV20-1; D: -; J: TRBJ2-3; CDR3: CSARARIDSWTDTQYF; DNA: TGCAGTGCTAGAGCGAGGATTGATAGTTGGACAGATACGCAGTATTTT
size: -; V: TRBV11-2; D: TRBD2; J: TRBJ2-5; CDR3: CASSLVLAGKTQYF; DNA: TGTGCCAGCAGCTTAGTACTAGCGGGCAAGACCCAGTACTTC
size: -; V: TRBV29-1; D: -; J: TRBJ2-7; CDR3: CSVVGGTYEQYF; DNA: TGCAGCGTTGTTGGGGGGACCTACGAGCAGTACTTC
size: -; V: TRBV29-1; D: -; J: TRBJ2-7; CDR3: CSVGADRPGGYEQYF; DNA: TGCAGCGTTGGGGCGGACAGGCCGGGGGGCTACGAGCAGTACTTC
size: -; V: TRBV1; D: -; J: TRBJ2-1; CDR3: CTSSQALAGTSGGNEQFF; DNA: TGCACCAGCAGCCAAGCTCTCGCCGGGACTAGCGGGGGGAATGAGCAGTTCTTC
size: -; V: TRBV20-1; D: -; J: TRBJ1-5; CDR3: CSAREGSKPQHF; DNA: TGCAGTGCTAGGGAGGGTTCGAAGCCCCAGCATTTT
size: large; V: TRBV11-1; D: -; J: TRBJ1-1; CDR3: CASRPGTAGEAFF; DNA: TGTGCCAGCAGACCCGGGACCGCGGGTGAAGCTTTCTTT
size: -; V: TRBV11-3; D: -; J: TRBJ2-5; CDR3: CASSSQETQYF; DNA: TGTGCCAGCAGTTCGCAAGAGACCCAGTACTTC
size: -; V: TRBV11-2; D: -; J: TRBJ2-3; CDR3: CASSPPQTDTQYF; DNA: TGTGCCAGCAGCCCTCCCCAGACAGATACGCAGTATTTT
size: -; V: TRBV6-1; D: -; J: TRBJ2-7; CDR3: CASSLIGVYEQYF; DNA: TGTGCCAGCAGCCTGATTGGGGTCTACGAGCAGTACTTC
size: few; V: TRBV14; D: -; J: TRBJ2-1; CDR3: CASSQLQGSYNEQFF; DNA: TGTGCCAGCAGCCAACTTCAGGGGTCGTACAATGAGCAGTTCTTC
size: few; V: TRBV4-1; D: -; J: TRBJ2-3; CDR3: CASNPKGSSTDTQYF; DNA: TGCGCCAGCAACCCAAAGGGCAGCTCCACAGATACGCAGTATTTT
size: -; V: TRBV7-7; D: -; J: TRBJ2-1; CDR3: CASSLGRGREQLF; DNA: TGTGCTAGCAGCTTGGGGCGGGGCAGGGAGCAGCTCTTC
size: -; V: TRBV4-1; D: TRBD1; J: TRBJ1-2; CDR3: CASSPEQGPLYGYTF; DNA: TGCGCCAGCAGCCCGGAACAGGGGCCCCTCTATGGCTACACCTTC
size: -; V: TRBV6-5; D: -; J: TRBJ2-1; CDR3: CASSASSYNEQFF; DNA: TGTGCCAGTTCCGCGAGCTCCTACAATGAGCAGTTCTTC
size: -; V: TRBV4-1; D: -; J: TRBJ1-2; CDR3: CASSQVGKGLGGYTF; DNA: TGCGCCAGCAGCCAAGTGGGGAAGGGACTGGGCGGCTACACCTTC
size: -; V: TRBV11-1; D: -; J: TRBJ2-7; CDR3: CASSLRDGAYEQYF; DNA: TGTGCCAGCAGCTTACGGGACGGAGCCTACGAGCAGTACTTC
size: few; V: TRBV4-1; D: -; J: TRBJ1-3; CDR3: CASSQGLPSSGNTIYF; DNA: TGCGCCAGCAGCCAAGGTTTACCTAGCTCTGGAAACACCATATATTTT
size: once; V: TRBV5-6; D: -; J: TRBJ1-1; CDR3: CASSRGSTEAFF; DNA: TGTGCCAGCAGCCGCGGTAGCACTGAAGCTTTCTTT
size: -; V: TRBV20-1; D: -; J: TRBJ2-5; CDR3: CSARDWTDQETQYF; DNA: TGCAGTGCTAGAGATTGGACAGACCAAGAGACCCAGTACTTC
size: -; V: TRBV10-3; D: -; J: TRBJ2-5; CDR3: CAISDPASQETQYF; DNA: TGTGCCATCAGTGACCCAGCTAGCCAAGAGACCCAGTACTTC
size: -; V: TRBV20-1; D: -; J: TRBJ2-7; CDR3: CSANGVDWSYEQYF; DNA: TGCAGTGCTAACGGGGTTGACTGGAGCTACGAGCAGTACTTC
size: -; V: TRBV29-1; D: -; J: TRBJ2-7; CDR3: CSGRVYNEQYF; DNA: TGCAGCGGTCGAGTCTATAACGAGCAGTACTTC
size: -; V: TRBV20-1; D: -; J: TRBJ1-2; CDR3: CSASTAYGYTF; DNA: TGCAGTGCTAGTACGGCCTATGGCTACACCTTC
size: -; V: TRBV12-3/TRBV12-4; D: TRBD1; J: TRBJ2-4; CDR3: CASSLWAGGQNIQYF; DNA: TGTGCCAGCAGTTTATGGGCAGGGGGCCAAAACATTCAGTACTTC
size: -; V: TRBV7-9; D: TRBD1; J: TRBJ2-1; CDR3: CASSPTLDREIDEQFF; DNA: TGTGCCAGCAGCCCTACCTTGGACAGGGAGATCGATGAGCAGTTCTTC
size: -; V: TRBV4-2; D: -; J: TRBJ1-5; CDR3: CASSQDPSGVSNQPQHF; DNA: TGTGCCAGCAGCCAAGACCCTTCAGGAGTTAGCAATCAGCCCCAGCATTTT
size: -; V: TRBV14; D: -; J: TRBJ1-4; CDR3: CASSQTDGHEKLFF; DNA: TGTGCCAGCAGCCAAACCGACGGACATGAAAAACTGTTTTTT
size: -; V: TRBV27; D: TRBD1; J: TRBJ1-1; CDR3: CASSHPTGSNTEAFF; DNA: TGTGCCAGCAGTCACCCGACAGGGTCCAACACTGAAGCTTTCTTT
size: few; V: TRBV29-1; D: TRBD1; J: TRBJ2-5; CDR3: CSVQTGWETQYF; DNA: TGCAGCGTTCAGACAGGGTGGGAGACCCAGTACTTC
size: -; V: TRBV6-4; D: TRBD2; J: TRBJ2-1; CDR3: CASSETSGSNEQFF; DNA: TGTGCCAGCAGTGAGACTAGCGGGAGCAATGAGCAGTTCTTC
size: -; V: TRBV2; D: -; J: TRBJ2-1; CDR3: CASSPVRSHDEQFF; DNA: TGTGCCAGCAGTCCGGTGCGGAGTCACGATGAGCAGTTCTTC
size: -; V: TRBV24-1; D: -; J: TRBJ1-5; CDR3: CATSAPHQPQHF; DNA: TGTGCCACCAGTGCCCCTCATCAGCCCCAGCATTTT
size: -; V: TRBV6-1; D: TRBD1; J: TRBJ2-7; CDR3: CASSPSGTAMAYEQYF; DNA: TGTGCCAGCAGCCCTTCCGGGACAGCCATGGCCTACGAGCAGTACTTC
size: few; V: TRBV5-6; D: TRBD2; J: TRBJ2-1; CDR3: CASSFSSGGANEQFF; DNA: TGTGCCAGCAGCTTTTCTAGCGGGGGGGCCAATGAGCAGTTCTTC
size: -; V: TRBV20-1; D: TRBD2; J: TRBJ2-7; CDR3: CSARDGSGRSEQYF; DNA: TGCAGTGCTAGAGATGGTAGCGGGAGGAGCGAGCAGTACTTC
size: -; V: TRBV6-1; D: -; J: TRBJ1-5; CDR3: CASSLQNSNQPQHF; DNA: TGTGCCAGCAGTCTGCAGAATAGCAATCAGCCCCAGCATTTT
size: few; V: TRBV14; D: -; J: TRBJ1-1; CDR3: CASRRQDTEAFF; DNA: TGTGCCAGTCGTCGACAGGACACTGAAGCTTTCTTT
size: -; V: TRBV15; D: TRBD2; J: TRBJ2-7; CDR3: CATSPLAGGYEQYF; DNA: TGTGCCACCAGCCCGCTAGCGGGAGGCTACGAGCAGTACTTC
size: -; V: TRBV5-1; D: -; J: TRBJ1-6; CDR3: CASNDGGNSPLHF; DNA: TGCGCCAGCAATGACGGTGGGAATTCACCCCTCCACTTT
size: -; V: TRBV5-4; D: -; J: TRBJ2-1; CDR3: CASSPGDLKQFF; DNA: TGTGCCAGCAGCCCTGGCGACTTGAAGCAGTTCTTC
size: -; V: TRBV2; D: -; J: TRBJ1-5; CDR3: CASSESGGPNQPQHF; DNA: TGTGCCAGCAGTGAATCCGGGGGGCCTAATCAGCCCCAGCATTTT
size: once; V: TRBV7-8; D: TRBD2; J: TRBJ2-5; CDR3: CASSPAGGHRRTQYF; DNA: TGTGCCAGCAGCCCAGCGGGAGGGCACCGTCGGACCCAGTACTTC
size: -; V: TRBV2; D: -; J: TRBJ2-5; CDR3: CASTEGQFSRTQYF; DNA: TGTGCCAGCACCGAGGGGCAGTTCAGCAGGACCCAGTACTTC
size: once; V: TRBV6-5; D: -; J: TRBJ2-5; CDR3: CASSPQQGRGKTQYF; DNA: TGTGCCAGCAGTCCTCAACAGGGACGGGGGAAGACCCAGTACTTC
size: -; V: TRBV20-1; D: -; J: TRBJ1-1; CDR3: CSASFGTEAFF; DNA: TGCAGTGCTAGTTTCGGCACTGAAGCTTTCTTT
size: -; V: TRBV2; D: -; J: TRBJ1-1; CDR3: CASSVQANTEAFF; DNA: TGTGCCAGCAGTGTTCAGGCGAACACTGAAGCTTTCTTT
size: -; V: TRBV20-1; D: TRBD2; J: TRBJ2-3; CDR3: CSARDGTSGRTDTQYF; DNA: TGCAGTGCTAGAGACGGGACTAGCGGCCGCACAGATACGCAGTATTTT
size: -; V: TRBV5-1; D: -; J: TRBJ1-1; CDR3: CASSFGRSVTEAFF; DNA: TGCGCCAGCAGCTTTGGGCGCTCCGTCACTGAAGCTTTCTTT
size: -; V: TRBV5-5; D: -; J: TRBJ2-3; CDR3: CASPGASASTDTQYF; DNA: TGTGCCAGCCCCGGGGCGTCCGCTAGCACAGATACGCAGTATTTT
size: -; V: TRBV5-5; D: -; J: TRBJ2-7; CDR3: CASSLAGTYEQYF; DNA: TGCGCCAGCAGCTTGGCCGGGACCTACGAGCAGTACTTC